Listed here is a single T cell receptor (beta chain). This clone was counted only a few times. Its specific antigen is unknown. Base qualities are not recorded, but no much larger clone differs from it by a single base. The sample belongs to a study of OX40 agonist ivuxolimab in advanced cancers. Background on the whole study: The costimulatory receptor OX40 (CD134) was targeted by ivuxolimab, a fully human IgG2 agonistic monoclonal antibody. Patients were allowed to have had prior anti-PD-1, anti-PD-L1 or anti-CTLA-4 therapy, and approximately 40% of the dose-escalation patients had been treated with checkpoint inhibitors. The paper describes the monotherapy dose-escalation part (N of about 52 patients) of the phase I trial of ivuxolimab. A male proportion of around 80% and a mean age of 60 years, ranging from about 20 to 80, were recorded for the dose-escalation cohort. Of the roughly 52 dose-escalation patients, hepatocellular carcinoma was present in 19, melanoma in roughly 15, renal cell carcinoma in 9 and head and neck cancer in 9. Partial responses occurred in three dose-escalation patients: two with cutaneous melanoma and one with hepatocellular carcinoma. Intravenous ivuxolimab was administered to patients every 2 weeks at six dose levels: 0.01, 0.1, 0.3, 1.5, 3 and 10 mg/kg. The purpose of peripheral TCRbeta sequencing was to test whether ivuxolimab changed TCR sequence diversity and led to clonal T-cell expansion. Points the paper makes about the study in general: The antigen specificity of the clonally expanded peripheral T cells was not determined. Low levels of normalized T-cell clonal expansion were also seen in some patients who did not respond. At doses from 0.1 to 3.0 mg/kg, clonal expansion was seen in both CD4+ and CD8+ blood T cells between baseline and week 6. In the 0.1-3.0 mg/kg groups, partial responders had among the lowest normalized peripheral clonal expansion, particularly in CD8+ T cells. After ivuxolimab, expanded clones were on average more numerous among CD8+ T cells than among CD4+ T cells.

Patients with autoimmune disease history or receiving systemic immunosuppression were excluded from the trial. Peripheral blood for TCR sequencing was drawn from every dose cohort at baseline, at cycle 4 day 1 and at cycle 7 day 1. The samples were drawn from a first-in-human, open-label, multicenter phase I dose-escalation trial of ivuxolimab. Adults with locally advanced or metastatic head and neck squamous cell, hepatocellular, melanoma or renal cell carcinoma were enrolled in the trial. Before TCR sequencing, CD4+ T cells and CD8+ T cells were sorted from peripheral blood as separate populations. To sequence the TCRbeta CDR3 region, genomic DNA was isolated from the sorted cells. TCRbeta CDR3 regions were sequenced using the immunoSEQ Assay. Held by TCRdb, this immuneACCESS table contains in-frame sequences only and omits some clones. Under half of the omission traces to an unresolved V gene where checked; the cause of the rest is unknown. This sample holds some 90,000 clones; more than 75% were observed only once. Roughly 4.5% of the sample is held by the ten biggest clonotypes.

The source material was CD4+ or CD8+ T cells sorted from blood, sampled in a trial of the OX40 agonist ivuxolimab. The clonotype originates from an adult with an advanced solid tumor such as melanoma, head and neck, liver or kidney cancer.

The CDR3 region: CASSTQVAKNIQYF. Here is the DNA: TGTGCCAGCAGTACACAGGTAGCCAAAAACATTCAGTACTTC. Recombination joined TRBV27 with TRBJ2-4; matching of 5 bases hints at TRBD1 as the D gene. V gives up 5 bases and J gives up 0 bases, and the segment between their germline ends measures 8 bases. Spanning cysteine to phenylalanine, the CDR3 consists of 14 amino acids. Just the 42-base CDR3 DNA is kept, in frame starting at base 1. The germline V gene (reference sequence) specifies MNHEY as CDR1 and SMNVEV as CDR2.